This TCR beta chain was identified in a study of shared clonotypes between healthy human individuals. Sequencing used immunoSEQ multiplex PCR; TCRdb keeps in-frame clones, though not all of them. The table shows hundreds of thousands of clones, with roughly 72% occurring only once. The CDR3 is made up of 15 amino acids. Trimming shortened V by 1 base and J by 7 bases, and 15 bases separated the two germline ends. Germline V lookup: CDR1 SGHRS, CDR2 YFSETQ. Turning to this clone: This specimen includes other DNA sequences encoding the same CDR3.

The V and J genes are TRBV5-1 and TRBJ1-3; possible D gene TRBD1, 6 bases. The sequencing input was memory CD4+ T cells sorted from blood. Subset specified: CD45RA-negative fraction. The clonotype was recovered from a woman aged 25 to 45 in good health. The CDR3 sequence is CASSLQGSHGNTIYF. CDR3 sequence (DNA): TGCGCCAGCAGCTTGCAGGGGTCTCACGGGAACACCATATATTTT.